This T cell receptor (beta chain) was sequenced for a study of metastatic and nonmetastatic thyroid tumors. This clone is a singleton in its sample. Its antigen is still unknown. A much larger clone differs from this one at a single base, so this may be a read error. TCRdb re-clonotyped the PCR reads through MiXCR. The data show about 13,000 clones, roughly 28% seen once. Thyroid surgery had not been preceded by any treatment in any patient. General study points: Malignant thyroid tumors reportedly had TCR beta diversity that was significantly higher than in benign nodules, in blood and tumor.

The TCR was taken from a female donor with papillary thyroid cancer or a benign thyroid nodule (not recorded which). Some clones in this sample may be carry-over from other donors' samples. Sequenced input: tumor tissue.

CDR3 nucleotides: TGTGCCAGCGGGCACTGGACCCACAATGAGCAGTTCTTC. This sequence encodes CASGHWTHNEQFF. The chain employs TRBV14 and TRBJ2-1; D gene unclear. CDR1 SGHDN and CDR2 FVKESK come from the germline V gene. The CDR3 covers 13 residues. Between the trimmed V and J ends, which lost 8 bases and 5 bases, there was a span of 13 bases.